This TCR beta chain was sequenced for a study of cytomegalovirus exposure and HLA in healthy donors. It was with 60 Vbeta and 13 Jbeta primers that the PCR ran. Profiled with immunoSEQ multiplex PCR; TCRdb holds only in-frame clones, not every one. The data contain approximately 170,000 clones, around 80% of them seen just once; the ten biggest clones take up 0.95% to 1.1%. This sequence was found in a woman aged 40 to 50 in good health and CMV-seronegative. Sample: PBMCs.

The chain's CDR3 is CASSYSTSGVYEQYF. CDR3 coding DNA: TGTGCCAGCAGTTACTCGACTAGCGGGGTATACGAGCAGTACTTC. This chain uses TRBV6-6 with TRBJ2-7; TRBD2 matches 11 bases. Germline V gene lookup returns CDR1 MNHNY and CDR2 SVGAGI (reference sequence). V lost 0 bases, J lost 4 bases, and 2 bases stayed unmatched. The CDR3 extends over 15 amino acids.